This entry features one T cell receptor (beta chain) sequence. This specimen belongs to a study of blood T cell repertoires in COVID-19. Study details: COVID-19 samples from acute and convalescent phases originated in the United States, Italy and Spain.

Germline V gives CDR1 SEHNR, CDR2 FQNEAQ (reference sequence). Trimming pared 1 base from V and 4 bases from J, leaving 8 bases between. The CDR3 sequence is 14 residues long. Sequencing was performed with immunoSEQ multiplex PCR; in TCRdb, only in-frame clones are kept and a portion is missing. Of hundreds of thousands of clones in the sample, more than 80% were seen once. Recovery meant two consecutive negative NP/OP PCR tests, professional clearance, or resolved symptoms. Sequenced: PBMCs or T cells enriched from blood (not recorded which). The chain uses TRBV7-9 and TRBJ1-5; D remains unclear. The TCR sequence derives from a young man who had recovered from COVID-19. The CDR3 spells CASSLGEWNQPQHF. The CDR3 DNA follows: TGTGCCAGCAGCTTAGGGGAGTGGAATCAGCCCCAGCATTTT.